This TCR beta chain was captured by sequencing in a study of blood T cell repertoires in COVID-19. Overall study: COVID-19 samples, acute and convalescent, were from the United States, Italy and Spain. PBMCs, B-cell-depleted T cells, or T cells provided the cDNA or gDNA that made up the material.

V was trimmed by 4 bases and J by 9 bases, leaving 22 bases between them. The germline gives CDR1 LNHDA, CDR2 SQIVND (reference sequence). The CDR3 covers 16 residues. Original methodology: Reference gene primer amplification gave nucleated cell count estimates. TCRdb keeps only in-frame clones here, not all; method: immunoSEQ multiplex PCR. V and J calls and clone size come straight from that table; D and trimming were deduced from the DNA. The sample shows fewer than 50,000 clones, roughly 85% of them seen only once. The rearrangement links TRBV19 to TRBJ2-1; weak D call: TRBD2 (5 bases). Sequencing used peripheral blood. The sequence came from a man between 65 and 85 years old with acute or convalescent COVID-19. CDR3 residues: CASSTPSGRGAGEQFF. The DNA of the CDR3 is TGTGCCAGTAGTACCCCCTCGGGCCGGGGTGCCGGTGAGCAGTTCTTC.